The 2 T cell receptor beta chains reported below all come from one sample, sequenced in a study of cytomegalovirus exposure and HLA in healthy donors. Primers included in the PCR were 60 Vbeta and 13 Jbeta primers. Profiling relied on immunoSEQ multiplex PCR, and the TCRdb table lists in-frame clones only, not all of them. The sample shows some 140,000 clones, 80% to 85% of them seen only once. Sequencing was performed on PBMCs. Source of these receptors: a male donor in good health and CMV-seropositive.

The V call is TRBV5-6, the J call TRBJ1-1, with D tentatively TRBD1 (6 bases). Per germline, CDR1 SGHDT and CDR2 YYEEEE. The V end was cut by 4 bases, the J end by 0 bases, with 16 bases between. The CDR3 spans 16 residues. In DNA, the CDR3 is TGTGCCAGCAGCCTAGTGGTGGACAGCATGAACACTGAAGCTTTCTTT. Its translation is CASSLVVDSMNTEAFF.

The V gene is TRBV7-9, the J gene TRBJ2-7; unclear D gene. Deletions cut 1 base from V and 2 bases from J, with 9 bases between. Looked up from germline, CDR1 is SEHNR and CDR2 is FQNEAQ (reference sequence). This CDR3 contains 14 residues. As DNA, the CDR3 is TGTGCCAGCAGCTTAGGGCCACAGACCTACGAGCAGTACTTC. This translates into CASSLGPQTYEQYF.